The 2 T cell receptor beta chains below come from one sample, sequenced in a study of T cell responses to AZD1222 COVID-19 vaccine. Sequenced by immunoSEQ multiplex PCR; TCRdb stores in-frame clones only, minus some. The data show around 130,000 clones, 85% to 95% seen once. Sequencing used peripheral blood, obtained on day 0 of AZD1222 vaccination. Receptors originate from an adult in good health.

This chain joins TRBV21-1 and TRBJ2-1; TRBD1, the D gene given by the table, was not confirmed from the DNA. TRBV21-1 constitutes a pseudogene. There are 14 residues in the CDR3. The CDR3 DNA sequence: TGTGCCAGCAGCAAAAACAGGGGGCCAAATGAGCAGTTCTTC. This sequence encodes CASSKNRGPNEQFF.

The J gene is TRBJ2-7, the V gene TRBV10-3; D possibly corresponds to TRBD2 (5 bases). The germline gives CDR1 ENHRY, CDR2 SYGVKD. V lost 3 bases to trimming and J lost 11 bases, with 11 bases between them. This CDR3 is 11 amino acids long. The CDR3 nucleotides read TGTGCCATCAGTGAATCCGGGAAGGAGTACTTC. Translated, it gives CAISESGKEYF.